The 24 T cell receptor beta chains given below trace back to one sample, sequenced in a study of technical replicates of blood from a few donors. Libraries were prepared by immunoSEQ multiplex PCR; TCRdb keeps only in-frame clonotypes and omits some of them. Altogether 60,000 or so clones are present, about 97% being singletons, with the ten largest covering 0.19%. Sequenced sample: T cells isolated from PBMCs. These receptors all come from a human donor in good health.

The chain carries TRBV4-1 and TRBJ1-3; D ambiguous. The CDR3 contains 18 residues. Germline CDR1 MGHRA, CDR2 YSYEKL. The V end lost 0 bases, the J end lost 0 bases, and 15 bases lay between the germline ends. The CDR3 protein is CASSQDSERRLSGNTIYF. CDR3 nucleotides: TGCGCCAGCAGCCAAGATAGCGAACGACGGCTCTCTGGAAACACCATATATTTT.

The chain couples TRBV7-8 to TRBJ1-5; possibly TRBD1 for D (6 bases). V gave up 6 bases and J gave up 8 bases, with 20 bases separating them. Germline loops: CDR1 SGHVS, CDR2 FQNEAQ. The CDR3 runs 15 residues. DNA for the CDR3: TGTGCCAGCAGTCGCCATAGGACAGCTATCGAGCCCCAGCATTTT. It yields the protein CASSRHRTAIEPQHF.

The V and J genes are TRBV23-1 and TRBJ1-1, with 7 positions matching TRBD1. TRBV23-1 is assigned to the ORF class and has an uncertain function. There are 13 residues in the CDR3. Losses at the gene ends were 6 bases for V and 5 bases for J; bases not matched to a gene: 6. CDR3 bases: TGCGCCAGCAGCCCACAGGGGTGGACTGAAGCTTTCTTT. Protein sequence: CASSPQGWTEAFF.

This clone is a singleton in its sample. The CDR3 DNA sequence: TGTGCCAGCAGTTTATACCTAGCGGGGGGCTCCTACAATGAGCAGTTCTTC. Its translation: CASSLYLAGGSYNEQFF. The V call is TRBV27, the J call TRBJ2-1, with 11 bases fitting TRBD2. The junction had 2 bases not matched to a gene; V was cut back by 1 base and J by 0 bases. This CDR3 contains 17 residues. Germline V CDR1 and CDR2: MNHEY, SMNVEV (reference sequence).

In its sample, this clone was seen once. The gene calls are TRBV6-1 and TRBJ2-7, with 10 positions matching TRBD1. The CDR3 sequence is 15 residues long. Germline V gives CDR1 MNHNS, CDR2 SASEGT. V lost 3 bases and J lost 2; bases outside the gene matches: 4. Here the CDR3 DNA reads TGTGCCAGCAGTGAGGGACAGGGGCTTCCCTACGAGCAGTACTTC. The encoded protein is CASSEGQGLPYEQYF.

The sample holds one count of this clone. The chain recombines TRBV5-1 with TRBJ1-1; 8 bases match TRBD1. The J segment lost 1 base and the V segment lost 4 bases, leaving 12 bases of the junction unmatched. Germline loops: CDR1 SGHRS, CDR2 YFSETQ. This CDR3 region has 17 residues. The CDR3 loop is CASSKRTGMFQNTEAFF. In DNA form, the CDR3 reads TGCGCCAGCAGCAAACGGACAGGGATGTTCCAGAACACTGAAGCTTTCTTT. The full variable domain, its missing parts supplied by reference TRBV5-1 and TRBJ1-1, is KAGVTQTPRYLIKTRGQQVTLSCSPISGHRSVSWYQQTPGQGLQFLFEYFSETQRNKGNFPGRFSGRQFSNSRSEMNVSTLELGDSALYLCASSKRTGMFQNTEAFFGQGTRLTVV.

The rearrangement joins TRBV5-1 to TRBJ2-7; D is ambiguous. Trimming removed 0 bases at V and 7 bases at J, with 11 bases between. CDR1 is SGHRS and CDR2 is YFSETQ in the germline V gene. The CDR3 is made up of 13 amino acids. The CDR3 here is CASSLGAPKEQYF. Written as DNA, the CDR3 is TGCGCCAGCAGCTTGGGGGCGCCAAAGGAGCAGTACTTC.

The rearrangement uses TRBV6-5 and TRBJ1-4; TRBD1 aligns across 8 bases. Germline V gene data show CDR1 as MNHEY and CDR2 as SVGAGI. The CDR3 runs 12 residues. V trimming: 8 bases; J trimming: 8 bases; junction bases outside the gene matches: 4. CDR3 DNA: TGTGCCAGCTCAGGGGGCGGCGAAAAACTGTTTTTT. It yields the protein CASSGGGEKLFF.

The sample holds one count of this clone. The J gene is TRBJ2-2, the V gene TRBV28; 8 nucleotides line up with TRBD1. In germline, CDR1 is MDHEN, CDR2 SYDVKM. The CDR3 extends over 16 amino acids. V was pared by 7 bases and J by 4 bases, with 11 bases of the junction left unmatched. In nucleotides, the CDR3 is TGTGCCAGCATGGGCAGGGGGCTTTTCGGCACCGGGGAGCTGTTTTTT. Its protein is CASMGRGLFGTGELFF.

The CDR3 coding sequence is TGTGCCAGTACACCTGAATGGGGGACTAGCGGGTCCTACAATGAGCAGTTCTTC. Protein: CASTPEWGTSGSYNEQFF. The chain uses TRBV19 and TRBJ2-1, with 12 bases aligning to TRBD2. This CDR3 comprises 18 residues. Unmatched junction bases numbered 11, after V lost 7 bases and J lost 1 base. From germline, CDR1 is LNHDA and CDR2 SQIVND (reference sequence).

The chain uses TRBV9 and TRBJ2-1, with a weak D call TRBD1 (5 bases). Germline V lookup: CDR1 SGDLS, CDR2 YYNGEE. V lost 4 bases, J lost 4 bases, and 9 bases lay in between. The CDR3 consists of 13 residues. CDR3 DNA sequence: TGTGCCAGCAGCTTTAGGACATACAATGAGCAGTTCTTC. It yields the protein CASSFRTYNEQFF.

The V and J genes are TRBV7-2 and TRBJ2-7; D is unclear. Germline lookup yields CDR1 SGHTA and CDR2 FQGNSA. Trimming removed 3 bases at V and 3 bases at J, with 12 bases between. The CDR3 spans 14 residues. The CDR3: CASSFYPPVYEQYF. The CDR3 DNA reads as TGTGCCAGCAGCTTTTACCCTCCGGTCTACGAGCAGTACTTC.

To note about this clone: The junction and the germline gene differ at one end; a read error may be behind it. This chain uses TRBV28 with TRBJ2-5, with a weak D call TRBD2 (6 bases). CDR1 is MDHEN, CDR2 SYDVKM, per germline. This CDR3 spans 13 amino acids. CDR3 protein: CASSLFFRESLHF. CDR3 nucleotides: TGTGCCAGCAGTTTATTCTTCCGGGAGAGCTTACACTTC.

The V gene is TRBV25-1, the J gene TRBJ2-7, with TRBD1 matching over 7 bases. In germline, CDR1 is MGHDK, CDR2 SYGVNS. The CDR3 extends over 14 amino acids. V shed 5 bases and J 7 bases; nucleotides not matched to a gene: 11. CDR3 nucleotides: TGTGCCAGCAGTTCCGCCGGGACAGCCAGTGAGCAGTACTTC. Protein product: CASSSAGTASEQYF.

The gene calls are TRBV11-2 and TRBJ1-3; weak D call: TRBD1 (6 bases). The V end lost 2 bases, the J end lost 2 bases, and 13 bases lay between the germline ends. Germline V gene sequence: CDR1 SGHAT, CDR2 FQNNGV. This CDR3 is built from 16 residues. CDR3 in DNA: TGTGCCAGCAGCTTAATCACAGGGCCGCCTGGAAACACCATATATTTT. Encoded protein: CASSLITGPPGNTIYF.

V is TRBV20-1 and J is TRBJ2-7, with D unresolved. Trimming stripped 3 bases from V and 1 base from J, with 4 bases between. The CDR3 is made up of 11 amino acids. CDR1 is DFQATT and CDR2 is SNEGSKA in the germline V gene (reference sequence). CDR3 amino acids: CSASRSYEQYF. Here the CDR3 DNA reads TGCAGTGCTAGCCGGTCCTACGAGCAGTACTTC.

The V call is TRBV10-3, the J call TRBJ2-7; 7 nucleotides agree with TRBD2. V was clipped by 5 bases and J by 2 bases; unmatched bases: 15. The V gene's germline CDR1 is ENHRY and CDR2 SYGVKD. CDR3 length equals 17 residues. Written as DNA, the CDR3 is TGTGCCATCAGTCCCCGTCAGGGCGGGGGTAAAGCCTACGAGCAGTACTTC. It yields the protein CAISPRQGGGKAYEQYF.

V gene TRBV19 combines with J gene TRBJ1-2; D is uncertain. V dropped 7 bases and J dropped 2 bases, with 5 bases sitting between them. This CDR3 region has 11 residues. Germline CDR1 reads LNHDA; CDR2 reads SQIVND (reference sequence). This CDR3 reads CASTANYGYTF. Written as DNA, the CDR3 is TGTGCCAGTACAGCGAACTATGGCTACACCTTC.

J is TRBJ2-3 and V is TRBV20-1, with 9 bases identical to TRBD1. With V trimmed by 4 bases and J by 14 bases, 7 bases remained unmatched. This CDR3 has 11 amino acids. Germline V gives CDR1 DFQATT, CDR2 SNEGSKA (reference sequence). CDR3 sequence (DNA): TGCAGTGCTACGCTCGGGGACAGGGTGTATTTT. It translates to CSATLGDRVYF.

The chain uses TRBV6-5 and TRBJ2-7; D not resolved. Germline CDR1 and CDR2: MNHEY and SVGAGI. V was trimmed by 6 bases and J by 7 bases, leaving 13 bases between them. This CDR3 has 12 amino acids. The CDR3 region is CASSPTSGEQYF. CDR3 in DNA: TGTGCCAGCAGCCCCACCTCCGGGGAGCAGTACTTC.

The chain has TRBV4-2 and TRBJ2-1, with D possibly TRBD2 on 6 matching bases. CDR1 and CDR2 (germline): LGHNA, YNFKEQ. Trimming took 7 bases from V and 6 from J, leaving 16 bases between them. This CDR3 spans 14 amino acids. In nucleotides, the CDR3 is TGTGCCAGCACCACGGGACTCGAGGGCAATGAGCAGTTCTTC. This codes for CASTTGLEGNEQFF.

The V call is TRBV5-1, the J call TRBJ1-1, with TRBD1 identical over 8 bases. CDR3 length: 14 residues. The ends lost 4 bases at V and 7 bases at J; junction bases unmatched: 9. The germline CDR1 and CDR2 sequences are SGHRS and YFSETQ. The DNA for the CDR3 is TGCGCCAGCAGCCCTACCGGGACAGGCAGTGAAGCTTTCTTT. Protein: CASSPTGTGSEAFF.

The chain carries TRBV28 and TRBJ2-7, with 11 bases matching TRBD1. The CDR3 has 15 residues. Unmatched junction bases numbered 9, after V lost 8 bases and J lost 3 bases. Germline CDR1 is MDHEN and CDR2 is SYDVKM. CDR3 bases: TGTGCCAGCCGACCCCCCGGGACAGGGGGCTACGAGCAGTACTTC. Encoded protein: CASRPPGTGGYEQYF. Looking up the rest from reference TRBV28 and TRBJ2-7 gives the full variable domain: DVKVTQSSRYLVKRTGEKVFLECVQDMDHENMFWYRQDPGLGLRLIYFSYDVKMKEKGDIPEGYSVSREKKERFSLILESASTNQTSMYLCASRPPGTGGYEQYFGPGTRLTVT.

The gene calls are TRBV4-1 and TRBJ2-3, with D unresolved. CDR3 length: 15 amino acids. V shed 6 bases and J shed 0 bases, with 13 bases lying between them. Germline V gene lookup returns CDR1 MGHRA and CDR2 YSYEKL. The CDR3, as DNA: TGCGCCAGCAGTCCCTCTCGGTTCAGCACAGATACGCAGTATTTT. Its protein is CASSPSRFSTDTQYF.